A selection of T cell receptor beta chains follows, all from one sample in a study of blood T cell repertoires in COVID-19. Clones were sequenced by immunoSEQ multiplex PCR, and TCRdb holds only the in-frame ones, with some missing. The sample includes about 210,000 clones, 84% of them seen just once. The sample was peripheral blood. The receptors stem from a man aged 35 to 55 who had recovered from COVID-19. The conserved cysteine and the conserved F or W are not part of the CDR3 here.

v_call	j_call	cdr3_aa
TRBV29-1	TRBJ1-2	SVDSGGGYT
TRBV25-1	TRBJ2-7	ASSDPYYEQY
TRBV3-1/TRBV3-2	TRBJ1-2	ASSQALLNNYGYT
TRBV11-2	TRBJ2-5	ASSSPRDRGLETQY
TRBV7-2	TRBJ1-2	ASSLPGQGIYGYT
TRBV7-7	TRBJ2-3	ASSLGGTITDTQY
TRBV7-2	TRBJ2-7	ASSPQGFFDEQY
TRBV6-5	TRBJ1-5	ASRRTGNQPQH
TRBV19	TRBJ1-2	ASSIGVDFNYGYT
TRBV6-5	TRBJ1-5	ASSWRGAQPQH
TRBV5-5	TRBJ2-1	ASSAGTGEANEQF
TRBV7-2	TRBJ1-2	ASSFAWTGSPRHGYT
TRBV10-2	TRBJ2-7	ASFPGQDSYEQY
TRBV15	TRBJ2-3	ATGPGATDTQY
TRBV6-5	TRBJ2-1	ASSYSGTGGHEQF
TRBV5-4	TRBJ2-3	ASSLGGASTDTQY
TRBV19	TRBJ2-3	ASRSVEFTDTQY
TRBV7-4	TRBJ2-5	ASSVGTEEETQY
TRBV24-1	TRBJ2-3	ATSDPRGTDTQY
TRBV19	TRBJ1-1	ASSWGSENTEAF
TRBV27	TRBJ1-2	ASSPGGRLYGYT